The rows below give T cell receptor beta chains drawn from one sample of a study of blood T cell repertoires in COVID-19. Profiling relied on immunoSEQ multiplex PCR, and the TCRdb table lists in-frame clones only, not all of them. Among approximately 400,000 clones, roughly four fifths were seen once, and the ten largest hold about 1%. The sample was peripheral blood. These receptors were collected from a human donor with acute or convalescent COVID-19. The donor label of this sample is uncertain. The CDR3 runs from the conserved cysteine through the conserved F or W. D genes are given only for firm matches. Rows give clone size only sometimes, using once, few, many, or a class for an expanded clone.

TRBV27	-	-	TRBJ1-6	CASSSPVNSPLHF	TGTGCCAGCAGTTCCCCTGTGAATTCACCCCTCCACTTT
TRBV2	TRBD1	-	TRBJ2-7	CASSFRDRDGYEQYF	TGTGCCAGCAGTTTCCGGGACAGGGACGGGTACGAGCAGTACTTC
TRBV1	-	-	TRBJ2-5	CTSSQDIPVWGGAWETQYF	TGCACCAGCAGCCAAGATATTCCCGTATGGGGGGGGGCGTGGGAGACCCAGTACTTC
TRBV5-4	TRBD1	-	TRBJ1-6	CASSTERQGDNSPLHF	TGTGCCAGCAGCACCGAAAGACAGGGAGATAATTCACCCCTCCACTTT
TRBV30	-	-	TRBJ1-2	CAWSVRGLPGGGYTF	TGTGCCTGGAGTGTGAGGGGACTGCCGGGCGGTGGCTACACCTTC
TRBV9	TRBD2	few	TRBJ2-1	CASSGAGLAHNEQFF	TGTGCCAGCAGCGGAGCAGGACTAGCTCACAATGAGCAGTTCTTC
TRBV5-6	-	-	TRBJ2-1	CASSSITDFSYNEQFF	TGTGCCAGCAGCTCCATCACAGATTTCTCCTACAATGAGCAGTTCTTC
TRBV5-4	TRBD2	-	TRBJ2-5	CASSRQGLAGETQYF	TGTGCCAGCAGTCGACAGGGACTAGCGGGCGAGACCCAGTACTTC
TRBV7-9	-	-	TRBJ1-1	CASSFRTLTRTLSEAFF	TGTGCCAGCAGCTTCCGAACCCTTACCCGGACACTTTCTGAAGCTTTCTTT
TRBV2	-	-	TRBJ1-5	CASSEVAAGQPQHF	TGTGCCAGCAGTGAAGTAGCTGCTGGTCAGCCCCAGCATTTT
TRBV5-4	TRBD2	-	TRBJ2-5	CASSLVPGRETQYF	TGTGCCAGCAGCCTAGTTCCCGGGAGGGAGACCCAGTACTTC
TRBV7-9	-	-	TRBJ2-7	CASSQGGRGYEQYF	TGTGCCAGCTCCCAAGGCGGCAGGGGCTACGAGCAGTACTTC
TRBV7-9	-	-	TRBJ1-4	CASSLGMGTTNEKLFF	TGTGCCAGCAGCTTAGGGATGGGCACAACTAATGAAAAACTGTTTTTT
TRBV6-2/TRBV6-3	TRBD1	-	TRBJ1-2	CASSSTGQGDILWGYTF	TGTGCCAGCAGTTCCACAGGACAGGGGGATATTCTATGGGGCTACACCTTC
TRBV24-1	TRBD1	-	TRBJ1-1	CATSALRDSGAEAFF	TGTGCCACCAGTGCCCTCCGGGACAGTGGGGCTGAAGCTTTCTTT
TRBV11-3	TRBD2	once	TRBJ2-4	CASSLEWQGLAGGGHF	TGTGCCAGCAGCTTAGAGTGGCAGGGACTAGCGGGAGGAGGGCACTTC
TRBV5-6	-	many	TRBJ2-2	CASSLGDYTGELFF	TGTGCCAGCAGCCTAGGGGACTACACCGGGGAGCTGTTTTTT
TRBV28	-	-	TRBJ1-5	CASSLGQINQPQHF	TGTGCCAGCAGTTTAGGGCAGATCAATCAGCCCCAGCATTTT
TRBV18	-	-	TRBJ1-1	CASSPGGNTEAFF	TGTGCCAGCTCACCCGGGGGGAACACTGAAGCTTTCTTT
TRBV5-5	TRBD1	-	TRBJ2-1	CASSLWDSNNEQFF	TGTGCCAGCAGCTTGTGGGACAGCAACAATGAGCAGTTCTTC
TRBV3-1/TRBV3-2	TRBD1	once	TRBJ2-7	CASSQNPGQGYEQYF	TGTGCCAGCAGCCAGAATCCGGGACAGGGATACGAGCAGTACTTC
TRBV15	-	-	TRBJ1-2	CATSRDLNLISNYGYTF	TGTGCCACCAGCAGAGATCTGAATCTAATTTCCAACTATGGCTACACCTTC
TRBV6-1	TRBD1	few	TRBJ2-4	CASSEGRGLDLETKNIQYF	TGTGCCAGCAGTGAAGGCAGGGGGCTAGACCTCGAAACCAAAAACATTCAGTACTTC
TRBV3-1/TRBV3-2	-	-	TRBJ2-1	CASSQVGPPYEQFF	TGTGCCAGCAGCCAAGTGGGGCCACCCTATGAGCAGTTCTTC
TRBV3-1/TRBV3-2	-	-	TRBJ1-1	CASSQPAGHHKMNTEAFF	TGTGCCAGCAGCCAACCAGCAGGACATCACAAGATGAACACTGAAGCTTTCTTT
TRBV19	TRBD2	-	TRBJ2-3	CASSIGPTSGPDTQYF	TGTGCCAGTAGTATAGGCCCAACTAGCGGCCCAGATACGCAGTATTTT
TRBV6-5	TRBD2	-	TRBJ2-1	CASSILADEQFF	TGTGCCAGCAGTATCCTAGCGGATGAGCAGTTCTTC
TRBV18	TRBD1	-	TRBJ1-1	CASSLYRGPGGTEAFF	TGTGCCAGCTCACTTTACAGGGGGCCGGGCGGCACTGAAGCTTTCTTT
TRBV7-8	-	-	TRBJ2-1	CASSLYPSGSLNEQFF	TGTGCCAGCAGCTTATACCCCTCCGGGAGTCTGAATGAGCAGTTCTTC
TRBV4-2	TRBD1	-	TRBJ1-2	CASSQRQTGGMIGGYTF	TGTGCCAGCAGCCAACGTCAGACAGGGGGTATGATTGGTGGCTACACCTTC
TRBV30	TRBD1	-	TRBJ1-6	CAWNRGDSPLHF	TGTGCCTGGAACAGGGGAGACTCACCCCTCCACTTT
TRBV9	TRBD2	-	TRBJ2-7	CASSVGTSGSRYEQYF	TGTGCCAGCAGCGTAGGGACTAGCGGGAGTAGGTACGAGCAGTACTTC
TRBV3-1/TRBV3-2	TRBD1	-	TRBJ2-7	CASSQRGTGDEQYF	TGTGCCAGCAGCCAAAGGGGCACAGGGGACGAGCAGTACTTC
TRBV7-8	TRBD2	-	TRBJ2-6	CASSPRAGGAPGANVLTF	TGTGCCAGCAGCCCCCGGGCGGGAGGGGCTCCTGGGGCCAACGTCCTGACTTTC
TRBV2	-	-	TRBJ1-6	CASSEQGPSNLHF	TGTGCCAGCAGTGAACAGGGGCCCAGTAACCTCCACTTT
TRBV24-1	-	-	TRBJ2-1	CATSDSGREQFF	TGTGCCACCAGTGACTCAGGGAGGGAGCAGTTCTTC
TRBV3-1/TRBV3-2	-	-	TRBJ1-3	CASSQDSPSGTIYF	TGTGCCAGCAGCCAAGATTCACCCTCAGGCACCATATATTTT
TRBV7-8	TRBD2	-	TRBJ2-1	CASSLPRGGAGGFNEQFF	TGTGCCAGCAGCCTCCCTAGGGGTGGTGCGGGAGGATTCAATGAGCAGTTCTTC
TRBV7-9	TRBD1	-	TRBJ1-2	CASSLGQGALRSYGYTF	TGTGCCAGCAGCCTCGGACAGGGGGCTCTTCGGAGTTATGGCTACACCTTC
TRBV27	TRBD2	-	TRBJ2-5	CASSKSGTITQETQYF	TGTGCCAGCAGTAAATCCGGGACTATCACACAAGAGACCCAGTACTTC
TRBV30	TRBD1	-	TRBJ1-2	CAWSTGGDRGYTF	TGTGCCTGGAGTACAGGGGGCGACCGCGGCTACACCTTC
TRBV5-6	TRBD1	-	TRBJ2-3	CASSLAYPPGQGMGNTQYF	TGTGCCAGCAGCTTGGCGTATCCCCCGGGACAGGGGATGGGGAATACGCAGTATTTT
TRBV19	-	-	TRBJ1-4	CASRSRLGAEKLFF	TGTGCCAGTAGATCCCGGTTGGGGGCTGAAAAACTGTTTTTT
TRBV4-1	-	once	TRBJ1-4	CASSQGAGGTAEKLFF	TGCGCCAGCAGCCAGGGGGCGGGGGGAACCGCCGAAAAACTGTTTTTT
TRBV2	-	-	TRBJ1-2	CASSDLHLGTLGGYTF	TGTGCCAGCAGTGATTTACACCTAGGGACACTGGGGGGCTACACCTTC
TRBV4-2	-	-	TRBJ1-1	CASSQDHGGVTEAFF	TGTGCCAGCAGCCAAGATCACGGCGGGGTCACTGAAGCTTTCTTT
TRBV5-1	TRBD1	-	TRBJ1-2	CASSLGQGQGYGYTF	TGCGCCAGCAGCTTGGGACAGGGTCAAGGCTATGGCTACACCTTC
TRBV28	-	-	TRBJ1-5	CASSPSFGNQPQHF	TGTGCCAGCAGCCCGAGCTTCGGCAATCAGCCCCAGCATTTT
TRBV29-1	TRBD1	-	TRBJ1-1	CSVEDVGTGRNTEAFF	TGCAGCGTTGAAGATGTGGGGACAGGGAGGAACACTGAAGCTTTCTTT
TRBV3-1/TRBV3-2	TRBD1	-	TRBJ2-2	CASSLGTENTGELFF	TGTGCCAGCAGCCTGGGGACAGAGAACACCGGGGAGCTGTTTTTT
TRBV6-2/TRBV6-3	TRBD1	-	TRBJ2-7	CASSPNRQGTYEQYF	TGTGCCAGCAGTCCCAATCGACAGGGTACCTACGAGCAGTACTTC
TRBV6-4	-	-	TRBJ1-5	CASSEEVLGGYGNQPQHF	TGTGCCAGCAGTGAGGAAGTTCTCGGAGGTTATGGAAATCAGCCCCAGCATTTT
TRBV3-1/TRBV3-2	-	few	TRBJ1-3	CASSRQSSGNTIYF	TGTGCCAGCAGCCGACAGTCGTCTGGAAACACCATATATTTT
TRBV7-9	-	-	TRBJ1-4	CASSLVRGLNEKLFF	TGTGCCAGCAGCTTAGTACGGGGGTTAAATGAAAAACTGTTTTTT